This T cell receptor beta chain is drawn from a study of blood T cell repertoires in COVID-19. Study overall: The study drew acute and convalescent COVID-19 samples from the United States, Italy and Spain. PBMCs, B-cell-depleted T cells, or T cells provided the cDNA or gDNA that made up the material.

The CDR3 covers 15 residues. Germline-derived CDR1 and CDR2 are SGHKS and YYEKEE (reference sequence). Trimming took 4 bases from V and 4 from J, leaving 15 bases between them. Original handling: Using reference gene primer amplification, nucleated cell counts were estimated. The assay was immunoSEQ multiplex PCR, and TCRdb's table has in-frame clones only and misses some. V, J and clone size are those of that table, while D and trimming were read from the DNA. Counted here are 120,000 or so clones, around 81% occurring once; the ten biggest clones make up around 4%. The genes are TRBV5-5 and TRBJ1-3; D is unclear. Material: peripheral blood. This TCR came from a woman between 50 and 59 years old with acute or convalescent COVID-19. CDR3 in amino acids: CASSPGLGQGNTIYF. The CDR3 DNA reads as TGTGCCAGCAGCCCCGGCCTTGGGCAAGGAAACACCATATATTTT.